These 3 T cell receptor beta chains share one sample of origin, sequenced in a study of sequential checkpoint blockade in melanoma. The data were produced by immunoSEQ multiplex PCR, yet TCRdb's version contains in-frame clones alone and is incomplete. The top ten hold about 30% of the sample, which has about 13,000 clones, approximately 82% seen once. Treatment given: randomized to nivolumab then ipilimumab (arm A) or the reverse (arm B). The sequenced sample was CD8+ T cells sorted from blood (inferred from file names), obtained from a patient given nivolumab and ipilimumab in sequence. These receptors were collected from a human donor with melanoma.

The chain carries TRBV15 and TRBJ2-1, with D possibly TRBD1 on 6 matching bases. The CDR3 consists of 14 residues. Trimming took off 3 bases at V and 8 bases at J, with 14 bases between the two ends. CDR1 is LNHNV and CDR2 is YYDKDF in the germline V gene (reference sequence). The CDR3 coding sequence is TGTGCCACCAGCAGTGAAACAACAGGGTATGAGCAGTTCTTC. Encoded protein: CATSSETTGYEQFF.

The chain carries TRBV27 and TRBJ1-5; D call uncertain. The CDR3 spans 17 residues. CDR1 and CDR2 (germline): MNHEY, SMNVEV (reference sequence). V lost 5 bases and J 0 bases, leaving 17 bases between the germline ends. CDR3 protein: CASSVRRGVYSNQPQHF. DNA of the CDR3: TGTGCCAGCAGTGTCCGACGAGGAGTTTATAGCAATCAGCCCCAGCATTTT.

V is TRBV6-9 and J is TRBJ1-2; no reliable D call. The V end was cut by 3 bases, the J end by 3 bases, with 11 bases between. The CDR3 spans 14 residues. Germline V gene sequence: CDR1 MNHGY, CDR2 SVAAGI. The DNA for the CDR3 is TGTGCCAGCAGTTACGGAGGGCTCGACTATGGCTACACCTTC. Residues: CASSYGGLDYGYTF.